This record covers a single TCR beta chain. The entry originates in a study of blood T cell repertoires in COVID-19. Authors' analysis steps: Reference gene primer amplification gave nucleated cell count estimates. Data came from immunoSEQ multiplex PCR; TCRdb stores just in-frame clones and leaves some out. V and J calls plus clone size are reproduced from that table; the DNA served to infer D and trimming. This sample has approximately 280,000 clones, with about four fifths found just once. The CDR3 runs to 16 residues. Looked up from germline, CDR1 is SGDLS and CDR2 is YYNGEE. The ends lost 4 bases at V and 2 bases at J; junction bases unmatched: 11.

This receptor was identified in a human donor with COVID-19, enrolled during active disease. The donor label of this sample is uncertain. Sequenced: peripheral blood. The chain combines TRBV9 with TRBJ2-7; 8 bases map to TRBD2. The CDR3 region is CASSPREGNGAYEQYF. Written as DNA, the CDR3 is TGTGCCAGCAGCCCTCGGGAGGGGAATGGAGCCTACGAGCAGTACTTC. Complete variable domain (other parts from reference TRBV9 and TRBJ2-7): DSGVTQTPKHLITATGQRVTLRCSPRSGDLSVYWYQQSLDQGLQFLIQYYNGEERAKGNILERFSAQQFPDLHSELNLSSLELGDSALYFCASSPREGNGAYEQYFGPGTRLTVT.